Given below is one T cell receptor (beta chain) in context. Its antigen is still unknown. The entry originates in a study of Ad26.COV2.S vaccination and SARS-CoV-2 variants. Study as a whole: The authors gave Ad26.COV2.S intramuscularly, either once or twice 56 days apart.

General observations from the study: Breadth measured for non-spike TCRs was similar across vaccine and placebo recipients. Total responses of T cells may have been underestimated by the analyses of TCR breadth and depth. Placebo recipients trailed vaccine recipients in spike-specific TCR breadth.

Assay: immunoSEQ multiplex PCR; the TCRdb copy retains only in-frame clones and omits some. The table records fewer than 400,000 clones, around four fifths of them present only once. Treatment specified: 19 received Ad26.COV2.S at low or high dose, single or two shots; about 5 received placebo; per-sample allocation not given. It was on day 63 after the first vaccine or placebo injection that samples were taken. The CDR3 loop spans 13 amino acids. Germline V CDR1 and CDR2: LGHNT, FRNRAP. V lost 0 bases, J lost 4 bases, and 6 bases lay in between. V and J are TRBV12-5 and TRBJ1-1; D gene unclear. This sample comprised peripheral blood, obtained in a trial of Ad26.COV2.S vaccine versus placebo. The source of this sequence is a person between 18 and 59 years old who received the Ad26.COV2.S COVID-19 vaccine or a placebo. For the CDR3, the DNA is TGTGCTAGTGGTTTGGTACCGGGCACTGAAGCTTTCTTT. Translating it yields CASGLVPGTEAFF.